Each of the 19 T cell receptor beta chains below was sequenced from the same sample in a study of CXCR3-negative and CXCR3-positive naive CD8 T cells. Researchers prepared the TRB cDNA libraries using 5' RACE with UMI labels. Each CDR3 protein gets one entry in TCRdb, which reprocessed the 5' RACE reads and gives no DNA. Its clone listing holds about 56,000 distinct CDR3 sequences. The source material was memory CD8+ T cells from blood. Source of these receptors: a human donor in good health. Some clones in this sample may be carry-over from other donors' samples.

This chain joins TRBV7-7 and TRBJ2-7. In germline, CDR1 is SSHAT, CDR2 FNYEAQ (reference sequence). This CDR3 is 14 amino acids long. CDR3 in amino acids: CASSLRQGSYEQYF.

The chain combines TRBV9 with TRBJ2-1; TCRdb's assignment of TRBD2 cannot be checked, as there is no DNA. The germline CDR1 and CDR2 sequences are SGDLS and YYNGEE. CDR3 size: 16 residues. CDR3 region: CASSGGRSATGDEQFF.

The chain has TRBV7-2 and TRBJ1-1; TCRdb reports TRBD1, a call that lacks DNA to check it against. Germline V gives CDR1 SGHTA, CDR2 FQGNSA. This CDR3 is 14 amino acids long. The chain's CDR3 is CASSLASGGTEAFF.

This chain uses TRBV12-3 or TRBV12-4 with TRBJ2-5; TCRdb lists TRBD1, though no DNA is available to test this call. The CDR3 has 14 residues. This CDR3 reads CASRPGTGEETQYF.

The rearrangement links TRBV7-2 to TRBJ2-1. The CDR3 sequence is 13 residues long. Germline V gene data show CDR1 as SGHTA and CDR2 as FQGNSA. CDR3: CASSIDASHEQFF.

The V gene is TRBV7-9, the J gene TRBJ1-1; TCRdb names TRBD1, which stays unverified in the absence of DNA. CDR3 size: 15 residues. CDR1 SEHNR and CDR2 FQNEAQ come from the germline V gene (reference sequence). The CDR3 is CASSPVQGMNTEAFF.

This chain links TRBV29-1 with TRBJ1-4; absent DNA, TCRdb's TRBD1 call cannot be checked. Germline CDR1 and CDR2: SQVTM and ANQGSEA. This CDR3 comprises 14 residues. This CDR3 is CSVEAGQGFEKLFF.

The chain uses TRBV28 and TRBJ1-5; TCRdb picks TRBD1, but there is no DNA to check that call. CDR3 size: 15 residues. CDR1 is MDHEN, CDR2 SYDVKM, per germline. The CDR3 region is CASSLLTGGNQPQHF.

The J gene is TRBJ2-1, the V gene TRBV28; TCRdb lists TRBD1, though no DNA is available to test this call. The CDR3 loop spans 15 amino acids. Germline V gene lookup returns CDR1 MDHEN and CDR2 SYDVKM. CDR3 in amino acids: CASSFGRVSYNEQFF.

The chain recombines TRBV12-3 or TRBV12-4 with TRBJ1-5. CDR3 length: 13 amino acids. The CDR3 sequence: CASSPTQNQPQHF.

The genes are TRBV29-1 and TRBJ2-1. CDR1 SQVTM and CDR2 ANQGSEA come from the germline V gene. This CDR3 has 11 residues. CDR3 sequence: CSVERDNEQFF.

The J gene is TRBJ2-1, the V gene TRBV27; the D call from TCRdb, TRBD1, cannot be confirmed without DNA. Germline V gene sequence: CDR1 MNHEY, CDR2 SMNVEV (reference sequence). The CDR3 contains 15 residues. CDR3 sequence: CASSLSVQGYNEQFF.

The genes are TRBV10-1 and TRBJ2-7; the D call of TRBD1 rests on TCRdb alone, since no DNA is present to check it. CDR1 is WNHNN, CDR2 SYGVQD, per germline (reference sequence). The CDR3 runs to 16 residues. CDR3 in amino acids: CASLPEVQDRTYEQYF.

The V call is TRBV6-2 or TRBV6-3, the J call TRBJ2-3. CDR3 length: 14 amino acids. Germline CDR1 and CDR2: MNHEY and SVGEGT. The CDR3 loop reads CASKLTQVTDTQYF.

The CDR3 loop reads CSARRSGSTDTQYF. The rearrangement uses TRBV20-1 and TRBJ2-3; TCRdb designates TRBD2, a call that cannot be tested without DNA. CDR3 size: 14 residues. The germline gives CDR1 DFQATT, CDR2 SNEGSKA (reference sequence).

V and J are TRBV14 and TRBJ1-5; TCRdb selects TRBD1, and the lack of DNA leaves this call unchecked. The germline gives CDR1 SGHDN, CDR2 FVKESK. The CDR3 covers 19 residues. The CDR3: CASSQDLWGRAVCNQPQHF.

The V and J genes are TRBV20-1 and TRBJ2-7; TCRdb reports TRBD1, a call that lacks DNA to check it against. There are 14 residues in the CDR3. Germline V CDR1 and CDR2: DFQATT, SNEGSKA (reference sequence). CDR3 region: CSALLGGAEYEQYF.

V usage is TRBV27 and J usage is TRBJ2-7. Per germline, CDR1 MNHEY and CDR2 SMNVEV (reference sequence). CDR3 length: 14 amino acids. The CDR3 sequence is CASSSAGGSYEQYF.

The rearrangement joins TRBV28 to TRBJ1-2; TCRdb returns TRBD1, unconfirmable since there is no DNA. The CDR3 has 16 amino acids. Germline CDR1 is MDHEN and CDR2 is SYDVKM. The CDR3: CASRSDRGLDYYGYTF.